This TCR beta chain was sequenced in a study of metastatic and nonmetastatic thyroid tumors. Germline assignment: CDR1 SEHNR and CDR2 FQNEAQ (reference sequence). The CDR3 sequence is 13 residues long. V was shortened by 4 bases and J by 5 bases, with 12 bases between the two germline ends. Thyroid surgery was performed in patients who had received no treatment beforehand. MiXCR was used by TCRdb to re-call the PCR reads. The data show around 12,000 clones, approximately 33% seen once. This receptor was identified in a male donor with papillary thyroid cancer or a benign thyroid nodule (not recorded which). Some clones in this sample may be carry-over from other donors' samples. The sequencing sample was made of tumor tissue. The rearrangement links TRBV7-9 to TRBJ2-7; the D gene could be TRBD1 or TRBD2 (5 bases each). The CDR3 spells CASSWGNSNEQYF. The CDR3 bases are TGTGCCAGCAGCTGGGGGAATTCCAACGAGCAGTACTTC.